A single TCR beta chain is shown here with its context. Profiling relied on immunoSEQ multiplex PCR, and the TCRdb table lists in-frame clones only, not all of them. This sample has about 40,000 clones, with roughly 85% found just once. The data stem from a study of blood T cell repertoires in COVID-19. Study overall: Both acute and convalescent COVID-19 samples were obtained from the United States, Italy and Spain.

The sequence came from a human donor in a cohort sampled during active COVID-19. Sequencing used peripheral blood.

The CDR3, as DNA: TGTGCCAGCAGCCATGGACAGGACACCGGGGAGCTGTTTTTT. Residues: CASSHGQDTGELFF. The V and J genes are TRBV7-2 and TRBJ2-2; 7 bases are shared with TRBD1. The CDR3 runs 14 residues. V was clipped by 5 bases and J by 3 bases; unmatched bases: 3. Germline values: CDR1 SGHTA, CDR2 FQGNSA.